These 6 T cell receptor beta chains were sequenced from one sample in a study of blood T cell repertoires in COVID-19. Repertoires were generated with immunoSEQ multiplex PCR, while TCRdb's copy carries only in-frame clones and drops some. The data contain tens of thousands of clones, roughly nine tenths of them singletons. Sequenced material: peripheral blood. The receptors here all came from an older woman with COVID-19, enrolled during active disease.

The chain recombines TRBV6-5 with TRBJ1-5, with D uncertain. Germline values: CDR1 MNHEY, CDR2 SVGAGI. CDR3 size: 14 residues. Trimming removed 4 bases at V and 4 bases at J, with 11 bases between. The CDR3 sequence is CASSFRTGNQPQHF. CDR3 nucleotides: TGTGCCAGCAGTTTCAGGACGGGAAATCAGCCCCAGCATTTT.

The chain recombines TRBV6-2 or TRBV6-3 with TRBJ1-5; tentatively, D is TRBD1 (6 bases). Trimming cost V 4 bases and J 0 bases, with 10 bases left between them. The CDR3 length is 15 residues. The germline CDR1 and CDR2 sequences are MNHEY and SVGEGT. The DNA for the CDR3 is TGTGCCAGCAGTTCTGGACAGTATAGCAATCAGCCCCAGCATTTT. It translates to CASSSGQYSNQPQHF.

This clone was seen a handful of times. CDR3 amino acids: CSASPYLPGVEQYF. In DNA, the CDR3 is TGCAGTGCTAGTCCTTACCTCCCGGGAGTAGAGCAGTACTTC. This chain links TRBV20-1 with TRBJ2-7, with a weak D call TRBD2 (6 bases). Trimming shortened V by 3 bases and J by 7 bases, and 19 bases separated the two germline ends. The CDR3 length is 14 residues. The germline V gene has CDR1 DFQATT and CDR2 SNEGSKA (reference sequence).

This chain connects TRBV7-9 to TRBJ2-2; TRBD2 agrees at 9 bases. V shed 6 bases and J 7 bases; nucleotides not matched to a gene: 6. CDR3 length: 14 residues. CDR1 is SEHNR, CDR2 FQNEAQ, per germline (reference sequence). CDR3 protein: CASRPGLANGELFF. The CDR3 nucleotides read TGTGCCAGCAGACCGGGACTAGCCAACGGGGAGCTGTTTTTT.

V and J are TRBV28 and TRBJ2-7; possible D gene TRBD2, 6 bases. V was trimmed by 2 bases and J by 5 bases, leaving 10 bases between them. This CDR3 has 13 residues. CDR1 and CDR2 (germline): MDHEN, SYDVKM. The CDR3 region is CASSLRSGDEQYF. CDR3 coding DNA: TGTGCCAGCAGTTTAAGGTCGGGAGACGAGCAGTACTTC.

The chain couples TRBV7-2 to TRBJ1-5, with TRBD1 identical over 9 bases. Germline V gene data show CDR1 as SGHTA and CDR2 as FQGNSA. The CDR3 length is 14 residues. The V gene end was trimmed by 6 bases and the J gene end by 2 bases; junction bases not matched to a gene: 2. CDR3 sequence (DNA): TGTGCCAGCAGTGGGGACAGGGGCAATCAGCCCCAGCATTTT. Encoded protein: CASSGDRGNQPQHF.